This TCR beta chain comes out of a study of T-cell memory formation after mild COVID-19. Whole-study findings and limits: Cross-reactive memory seemingly joined, as some responding clones were found in pre-infection memory. Contracting CD4+ clones were located mainly in CM and EM, and CD8+ clones in EMRA.

In the case of this clonotype: The antigen is undetermined. One end of the junction does not line up with germline, which may come from a read error.

Amplification by 5'RACE using constant-segment primers produced TCR alpha and TCR beta cDNA libraries that carried sample barcodes and UMIs. TCRdb reanalysed the 5' RACE reads using MiXCR and keeps one entry per CDR3 protein. The sample has hundreds of thousands of distinct CDR3 sequences; under 25% are singletons. The sequenced sample consisted of PBMCs or a T cell subset sorted from them (not recorded which). The TCR was taken from an adult woman who had mild COVID-19 (a few samples of this study predate the infection). Cell type and time point are not known.

The CDR3 is CASKFRDQNAGELFF. The CDR3 coding sequence is TGTGCCAGCAAGTTCCGGGACCAGAACGCCGGGGAGCTGTTTTTT. The rearrangement uses TRBV6-6 and TRBJ2-2; tentatively, D is TRBD1 or TRBD2 (5 bases each). The length of the CDR3 is 15 residues. Germline values: CDR1 MNHNY, CDR2 SVGAGI (reference sequence).